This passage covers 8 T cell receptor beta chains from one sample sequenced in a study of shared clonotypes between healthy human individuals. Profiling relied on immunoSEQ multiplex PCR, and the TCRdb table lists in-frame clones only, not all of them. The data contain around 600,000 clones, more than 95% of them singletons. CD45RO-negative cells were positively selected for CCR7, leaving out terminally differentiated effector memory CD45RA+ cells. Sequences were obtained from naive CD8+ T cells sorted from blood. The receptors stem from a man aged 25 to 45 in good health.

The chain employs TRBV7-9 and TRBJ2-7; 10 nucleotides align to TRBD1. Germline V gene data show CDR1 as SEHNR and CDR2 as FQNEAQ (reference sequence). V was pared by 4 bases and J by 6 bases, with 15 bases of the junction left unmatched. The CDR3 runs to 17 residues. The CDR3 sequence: CASSSLGDRGLLGEQYF. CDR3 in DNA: TGTGCCAGCAGCTCCCTGGGGGACAGGGGACTATTAGGCGAGCAGTACTTC.

In nucleotides, the CDR3 is TGTGCCAGCAGCTTGGAGTTGGAGGGCACAGATACGCAGTATTTT. Amino acids: CASSLELEGTDTQYF. The chain employs TRBV5-6 and TRBJ2-3, with a weak D call TRBD2 (5 bases). The CDR3 sequence is 15 residues long. CDR1 is SGHDT, CDR2 YYEEEE, per germline. V shed 0 bases and J shed 1 base, with 9 bases lying between them.

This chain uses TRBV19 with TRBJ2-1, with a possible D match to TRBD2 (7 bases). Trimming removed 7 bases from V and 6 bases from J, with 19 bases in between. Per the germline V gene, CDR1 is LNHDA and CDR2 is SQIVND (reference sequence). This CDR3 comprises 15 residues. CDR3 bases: TGTGCCAGTAAAAGGGGGGGCGCTAGCAGCAATGAGCAGTTCTTC. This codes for CASKRGGASSNEQFF.

The CDR3 spells CASATTEAFF. CDR3 DNA: TGCGCCAGCGCTACCACTGAAGCTTTCTTT. The genes are TRBV10-2 and TRBJ1-1; no definite D call. Germline V CDR1 and CDR2: WSHSY, SAAADI. This CDR3 is built from 10 residues. Trimming removed 8 bases at V and 4 bases at J, with 5 bases between.

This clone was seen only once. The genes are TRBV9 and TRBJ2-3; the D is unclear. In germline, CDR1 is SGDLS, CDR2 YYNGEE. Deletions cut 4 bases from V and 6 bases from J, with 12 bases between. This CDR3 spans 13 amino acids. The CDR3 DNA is TGTGCCAGCAGCCTCCAGAGGTTCGATACGCAGTATTTT. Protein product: CASSLQRFDTQYF.

The CDR3 sequence: CASSNTGTPYEQYF. In DNA, the CDR3 is TGTGCCAGCAGCAACACCGGGACTCCCTACGAGCAGTACTTC. This chain joins TRBV7-2 and TRBJ2-7; D is possibly TRBD2 (6 bases). V was cut by 5 bases and J by 2 bases, with 13 bases left in between. The germline CDR1 and CDR2 sequences are SGHTA and FQGNSA. This CDR3 has 14 residues.

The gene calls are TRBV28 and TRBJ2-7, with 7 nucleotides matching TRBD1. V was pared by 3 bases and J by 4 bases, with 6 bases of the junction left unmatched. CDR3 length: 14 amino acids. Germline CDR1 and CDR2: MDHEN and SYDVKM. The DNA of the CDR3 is TGTGCCAGCAGTTTTGAGACAGGGTATTACGAGCAGTACTTC. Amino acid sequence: CASSFETGYYEQYF. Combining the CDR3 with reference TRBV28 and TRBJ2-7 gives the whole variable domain DVKVTQSSRYLVKRTGEKVFLECVQDMDHENMFWYRQDPGLGLRLIYFSYDVKMKEKGDIPEGYSVSREKKERFSLILESASTNQTSMYLCASSFETGYYEQYFGPGTRLTVT.

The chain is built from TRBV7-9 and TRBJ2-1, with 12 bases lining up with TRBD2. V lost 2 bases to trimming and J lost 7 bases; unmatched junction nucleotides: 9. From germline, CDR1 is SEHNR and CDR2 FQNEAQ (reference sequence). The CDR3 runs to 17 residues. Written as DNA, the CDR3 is TGTGCCAGCAGCTTATTTGCCCTAGCGGGAGGGCGTAATGAGCAGTTCTTC. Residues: CASSLFALAGGRNEQFF.